Sequencing of this T cell receptor (beta chain) was carried out in a study of cytomegalovirus exposure and HLA in healthy donors. Vbeta (60) and Jbeta (13) primers were used in the PCR. TCRdb keeps only in-frame clones here, not all; method: immunoSEQ multiplex PCR. Of 100,000 to 150,000 clones listed, about 80% are singletons. Germline V CDR1 and CDR2: MNHEY, SVGAGI. The CDR3 extends over 14 amino acids. V shed 8 bases and J shed 5 bases, with 15 bases lying between them. Source material: PBMCs. The V and J genes are TRBV6-5 and TRBJ2-2; D call uncertain. The TCR was taken from a man younger than 40 in good health and CMV-seropositive. CDR3: CASERWRGTGELFF. Written as DNA, the CDR3 is TGTGCCAGCGAACGGTGGAGAGGAACCGGGGAGCTGTTTTTT.